The 27 T cell receptor beta chains below were found in one sample sequenced in a study of CD8 T cells in Susac syndrome. Random hexamers were used to reverse transcribe about 0.5 to 1 ug of RNA. TCRdb reprocessed the immunoSEQ multiplex PCR reads with MiXCR, giving one entry per CDR3 protein. This sample yields under 70,000 distinct CDR3 sequences, of which 85% to 95% are seen a single time; less than 0.8% belongs to the top ten. The sequenced material came from CD8+ T cells from PBMCs. The source is a human donor with Susac syndrome.

The chain carries TRBV9 and TRBJ2-7; D unclear. V lost 7 bases and J lost 0, with 14 bases in between. CDR1 is SGDLS and CDR2 is YYNGEE in the germline V gene. CDR3 size: 14 residues. The DNA of the CDR3 is TGTGCCAGCGGGAAGGGCTCCGACTCCTACGAGCAGTACTTC. Translation: CASGKGSDSYEQYF.

The rearrangement uses TRBV30 and TRBJ2-7; no reliable D call. V shed 2 bases and J shed 10 bases, with 12 bases lying between them. The germline V gene has CDR1 GTSNPN and CDR2 SVGIG (reference sequence). The CDR3 is 11 amino acids. The CDR3 DNA is TGTGCCTGGAGTTATTATGAAGGACAGTACTTC. It yields the protein CAWSYYEGQYF.

This clonotype occurred once. The chain is built from TRBV29-1 and TRBJ2-1; D may be TRBD1 (6 bases). The V end lost 6 bases, the J end lost 7 bases, and 10 bases lay between the germline ends. The CDR3 is 11 amino acids. CDR1 and CDR2 from the germline V gene are SQVTM and ANQGSEA. The CDR3 coding sequence is TGCAGCGTGAAACAGGGAAATGAGCAGTTCTTC. It specifies CSVKQGNEQFF.

The chain uses TRBV12-3 or TRBV12-4 and TRBJ2-7; 8 nucleotides align to TRBD2. J gave up 4 bases and V 6 bases, and 11 bases lay outside the gene matches. CDR3 length equals 15 residues. CDR3 sequence reads: CASSPGGGKWYEQYF. The CDR3 DNA is TGTGCCAGCAGCCCCGGGGGGGGAAAGTGGTACGAGCAGTACTTC.

This clonotype was seen only once. The chain carries TRBV7-9 and TRBJ2-3; maybe TRBD1 (6 bases). Trimming took 7 bases from V and 1 from J, leaving 15 bases between them. The germline V gene has CDR1 SEHNR and CDR2 FQNEAQ (reference sequence). The CDR3 extends over 15 amino acids. CDR3 DNA sequence: TGTGCCAGCACCGCGGACAGTCAGGGCACAGATACGCAGTATTTT. Translation: CASTADSQGTDTQYF.

This chain joins TRBV11-2 and TRBJ2-2; D uncertain. Germline V gene lookup returns CDR1 SGHAT and CDR2 FQNNGV. The CDR3 contains 12 residues. The V gene lost 6 bases and the J gene lost 1 base, with 3 bases spanning the gap. This chain's CDR3 is CASRVNTGELFF. The DNA of the CDR3 is TGTGCCAGCAGGGTGAACACCGGGGAGCTGTTTTTT.

This chain uses TRBV27 with TRBJ2-7; perhaps TRBD1 as D (6 bases). CDR1 and CDR2 (germline): MNHEY, SMNVEV (reference sequence). Trimming removed 5 bases from V and 5 bases from J, with 13 bases in between. The length of the CDR3 is 13 residues. CDR3 sequence reads: CASSPRDTNEQYF. The CDR3 nucleotides are TGTGCCAGCAGTCCCCGGGACACCAACGAGCAGTACTTC.

This clonotype was observed once. This chain links TRBV9 with TRBJ2-5, with a weak D call TRBD1 (5 bases). V dropped 4 bases and J dropped 2 bases, with 12 bases sitting between them. CDR3 length: 14 amino acids. Germline-derived CDR1 and CDR2 are SGDLS and YYNGEE. DNA of the CDR3: TGTGCCAGCAGCTCACCAGGGCAGCAAGAGACCCAGTACTTC. It is translated as CASSSPGQQETQYF. Complete variable domain (other parts from reference TRBV9 and TRBJ2-5): DSGVTQTPKHLITATGQRVTLRCSPRSGDLSVYWYQQSLDQGLQFLIQYYNGEERAKGNILERFSAQQFPDLHSELNLSSLELGDSALYFCASSSPGQQETQYFGPGTRLLVL.

V gene TRBV4-3 combines with J gene TRBJ2-3; D is unclear. V dropped 1 base and J dropped 4 bases, with 6 bases sitting between them. The CDR3 is 13 residues long. CDR1 and CDR2 (germline): LGHNA, YSLEER. The CDR3 protein is CASSQVWADTQYF. The CDR3 DNA follows: TGCGCCAGCAGCCAAGTCTGGGCAGATACGCAGTATTTT.

The J gene is TRBJ2-3, the V gene TRBV5-6; 7 bases line up with TRBD2. V trimming: 4 bases; J trimming: 1 base; junction bases outside the gene matches: 0. This CDR3 region has 13 residues. Per germline, CDR1 SGHDT and CDR2 YYEEEE. CDR3 nucleotide sequence: TGTGCCAGCAGCCGGGGGGGCACAGATACGCAGTATTTT. Its protein is CASSRGGTDTQYF.

The V call is TRBV19, the J call TRBJ1-5; TRBD1 is a possible D gene (6 bases). The CDR3 spans 15 residues. The germline gives CDR1 LNHDA, CDR2 SQIVND (reference sequence). V lost 9 bases and J lost 9, with 24 bases in between. CDR3 sequence (DNA): TGTGCCAGCGACTCGGCCCGGCAGGGGATGGGGCCCCAGCATTTT. It yields the protein CASDSARQGMGPQHF.

The chain couples TRBV20-1 to TRBJ2-3, with unresolved D. Germline V lookup: CDR1 DFQATT, CDR2 SNEGSKA (reference sequence). V shed 1 base and J shed 2 bases, with 10 bases lying between them. The CDR3 is 14 amino acids. CDR3 protein: CSARVGQNTDTQYF. In DNA, the CDR3 is TGCAGTGCTAGAGTAGGGCAGAACACAGATACGCAGTATTTT.

The chain is built from TRBV4-2 and TRBJ2-7, with 7 bases lining up with TRBD2. The CDR3 consists of 14 residues. The junction had 7 bases not matched to a gene; V was cut back by 8 bases and J by 0 bases. The germline V gene has CDR1 LGHNA and CDR2 YNFKEQ. CDR3 DNA sequence: TGTGCCAGCGCTTCCGGCGGGGGCTCCTACGAGCAGTACTTC. This gives the protein CASASGGGSYEQYF.

In nucleotides, the CDR3 is TGCGCCAGCAGCTTGGACCCACCTCTCTCTGGAAACACCATATATTTT. Residues: CASSLDPPLSGNTIYF. The J gene is TRBJ1-3, the V gene TRBV5-1; D is ambiguous. Per the germline V gene, CDR1 is SGHRS and CDR2 is YFSETQ. The CDR3 length is 16 residues. The V gene lost 0 bases and the J gene lost 0 bases, with 10 bases spanning the gap.

The chain has TRBV29-1 and TRBJ2-1, with no clear D. Trimming removed 1 base from V and 0 bases from J, with 16 bases in between. Germline V gene lookup returns CDR1 SQVTM and CDR2 ANQGSEA. The CDR3 has 17 residues. The CDR3 DNA is TGCAGCGTTGAAGGGGATTTGGCGGAAACCTCCTACAATGAGCAGTTCTTC. This translates into CSVEGDLAETSYNEQFF.

This clonotype has just one count. V and J are TRBV29-1 and TRBJ1-2; no clear D gene. CDR3 length equals 12 residues. Trimming pared 4 bases from V and 4 bases from J, leaving 10 bases between. Germline V lookup: CDR1 SQVTM, CDR2 ANQGSEA. The CDR3 DNA reads as TGCAGCGTTGTTTGGGGTGCCTATGGCTACACCTTC. Translating it yields CSVVWGAYGYTF.

This sequence joins TRBV29-1 and TRBJ2-2; 9 bases fit TRBD2. The germline V gene has CDR1 SQVTM and CDR2 ANQGSEA. This CDR3 has 12 amino acids. V dropped 7 bases and J dropped 6; count of bases not matched to a gene: 3. In DNA form, the CDR3 reads TGCAGCGGCCGCGGGGGGGCCGGGGAGCTGTTTTTT. Encoded protein: CSGRGGAGELFF.

This clonotype was counted once. In DNA, the CDR3 is TGTGCCAGCACGGAGAGCTCCTACGAGCAGTACTTC. It encodes CASTESSYEQYF. V usage is TRBV6-1 and J usage is TRBJ2-7; no reliable D call. Trimming took 7 bases from V and 0 from J, leaving 7 bases between them. From germline, CDR1 is MNHNS and CDR2 SASEGT. The length of the CDR3 is 12 residues.

This clonotype was seen once. V usage is TRBV7-8 and J usage is TRBJ1-2; 7 nucleotides align to TRBD1. The CDR3 totals 14 residues. After removal of 3 bases from V and 2 bases from J, the junction contained 3 bases not matched to a gene. Germline assignment: CDR1 SGHVS and CDR2 FQNEAQ. This CDR3 is CASSFGQANYGYTF. CDR3 coding DNA: TGTGCCAGCAGCTTTGGACAGGCGAACTATGGCTACACCTTC.

This sequence joins TRBV14 and TRBJ2-4; weak D call: TRBD2 (5 bases). CDR1 is SGHDN and CDR2 is FVKESK in the germline V gene. V gave up 3 bases and J gave up 6 bases, with 6 bases separating them. The CDR3 contains 12 residues. CDR3 in DNA: TGTGCCAGCAGCCATGGACTAAACATTCAGTACTTC. This gives the protein CASSHGLNIQYF.

The genes are TRBV7-3 and TRBJ2-5; no clear D gene. The germline V gene has CDR1 SGHTA and CDR2 FQGTGA. CDR3 length equals 13 residues. V lost 3 bases to trimming and J lost 4 bases, with 9 bases between them. The CDR3 is CASSLGVGETQYF. The CDR3 DNA sequence: TGTGCCAGCAGCTTGGGCGTCGGAGAGACCCAGTACTTC.

The V call is TRBV13, the J call TRBJ2-3, with 7 nucleotides matching TRBD2. Germline V gene lookup returns CDR1 PRHDT and CDR2 FYEKMQ (reference sequence). The CDR3 runs to 16 residues. With V trimmed by 3 bases and J by 0 bases, 6 bases remained unmatched. CDR3 protein: CASSFLAVRSTDTQYF. The CDR3 DNA reads TGTGCCAGCAGCTTTCTAGCGGTCCGGAGCACAGATACGCAGTATTTT.

The rearrangement links TRBV20-1 to TRBJ2-7, with TRBD1 as a possible D gene (5 bases). This CDR3 contains 13 residues. V was shortened by 5 bases and J by 9 bases, with 20 bases between the two germline ends. Germline CDR1 and CDR2: DFQATT and SNEGSKA (reference sequence). CDR3 region: CSAEALTEYGQYF. Written as DNA, the CDR3 is TGCAGTGCTGAAGCACTGACAGAGTATGGGCAGTACTTC.

The chain links TRBV4-1 to TRBJ2-4; possibly TRBD1 for D (6 bases). The V end was cut by 4 bases, the J end by 0 bases, with 10 bases between. The germline V gene has CDR1 MGHRA and CDR2 YSYEKL. The CDR3 is 15 amino acids. The CDR3 here is CASSPRTVAKNIQYF. The CDR3, as DNA: TGCGCCAGCAGCCCGAGGACAGTAGCCAAAAACATTCAGTACTTC.

This clonotype was seen just once. The chain uses TRBV6-5 and TRBJ2-2; D possibly corresponds to TRBD2 (6 bases). Germline CDR1 MNHEY, CDR2 SVGAGI. The CDR3 spans 17 residues. Trimming took off 2 bases at V and 1 base at J, with 14 bases between the two ends. The CDR3 nucleotides read TGTGCCAGCAGTTACCTTCGACCGGGGGTGAACACCGGGGAGCTGTTTTTT. As protein: CASSYLRPGVNTGELFF.

V gene TRBV12-3 or TRBV12-4 combines with J gene TRBJ2-1; TRBD2 matches at 8 bases. Trimming at V came to 6 bases and at J to 4 bases, leaving 8 bases not matched to a gene. The CDR3 covers 15 residues. The CDR3 region is CASSLGLGLYNEQFF. The DNA of the CDR3 is TGTGCCAGCAGCCTGGGACTAGGCCTTTACAATGAGCAGTTCTTC.

The V call is TRBV14, the J call TRBJ2-1; D uncertain. Per the germline V gene, CDR1 is SGHDN and CDR2 is FVKESK. The ends were cut back, 0 bases at V and 8 bases at J, with 11 bases in the middle. The CDR3 length is 14 residues. The CDR3 loop is CASSQEAISDEQFF. CDR3 coding DNA: TGTGCCAGCAGCCAAGAGGCTATTTCCGATGAGCAGTTCTTC.